The clone carrying this T cell receptor (beta chain) has at least ten counts. Its antigen is still unknown. The data originate from a study of early T cells in non-severe SARS-CoV-2 infection. General study points: VDJdb matching favored anti-spike CD8 responses, missing private and CD4 specificities.

The TCR library protocol was used to attach unique molecular identifiers. These identifiers were attached to individual cDNA molecules. TCRdb re-derived calls from the 5' RACE reads in MiXCR, one entry per CDR3 protein. The table lists tens of thousands of distinct CDR3 sequences, over 3% of them singletons, with about 3% in the top ten. Germline loops: CDR1 KGHSH, CDR2 LQKENI. V was clipped by 0 bases and J by 1 base, with 7 bases between them. The CDR3 runs to 15 residues. Sample: whole blood. This TCR derives from an adult who was a healthcare worker with PCR-confirmed SARS-CoV-2 infection or an uninfected control (not recorded which). The chain recombines TRBV18 with TRBJ2-4; TRBD1 might be the D (6 bases). For the CDR3, the DNA is TGTGCCAGCTCACCACCTCAGGGGGCCAAAAACATTCAGTACTTC. This translates into CASSPPQGAKNIQYF.